This TCR beta chain was documented in a study of early T cells in non-severe SARS-CoV-2 infection. About the research overall: Chains were not paired, and sequencing was done on bulk RNA from unsorted whole blood. Whole-study findings and limits: Private and CD4 specificities were missed by VDJdb matching, which favored anti-spike CD8 responses.

TCRdb re-called the 5' RACE reads with MiXCR, one entry per CDR3 protein. The repertoire holds 80,000 to 95,000 distinct CDR3 sequences, with 16% as singletons. Germline V gene sequence: CDR1 DFQATT, CDR2 SNEGSKA (reference sequence). V was clipped by 0 bases and J by 0 bases, with 15 bases between them. The CDR3 is 17 residues long. This clonotype was seen only once. No antigen is known for it. The chain carries TRBV20-1 and TRBJ2-1; perhaps TRBD2 as D (5 bases). This receptor was identified in an adult who was a healthcare worker with PCR-confirmed SARS-CoV-2 infection or an uninfected control (not recorded which). Sequenced material: whole blood, taken at baseline. CDR3 sequence reads: CSARDLRGSHSYNEQFF. CDR3 sequence (DNA): TGCAGTGCTAGAGATTTGCGCGGGTCACACTCCTACAATGAGCAGTTCTTC.